One sample yielded the 29 T cell receptor beta chains listed below, sequenced in a study of blood T cell repertoires in COVID-19. Sequenced by immunoSEQ multiplex PCR; TCRdb stores in-frame clones only, minus some. The table lists about 130,000 clones, 70% to 90% of them singletons. The sample was peripheral blood. These receptors were taken from a woman between 50 and 59 years old with acute or convalescent COVID-19.

This clone showed up just once. This chain joins TRBV18 and TRBJ1-2; 8 positions match TRBD1. J gave up 7 bases and V 2 bases, and 6 bases lay outside the gene matches. The germline V gene encodes CDR1 KGHSH and CDR2 LQKENI. The CDR3 has 14 residues. DNA of the CDR3: TGTGCCAGCTCACCAGGTTTCAGGGGGCTTGGCTACACCTTC. It translates to CASSPGFRGLGYTF. Using reference TRBV18 and TRBJ1-2 for the parts outside the CDR3, the full variable domain is NAGVMQNPRHLVRRRGQEARLRCSPMKGHSHVYWYRQLPEEGLKFMVYLQKENIIDESGMPKERFSAEFPKEGPSILRIQQVVRGDSAAYFCASSPGFRGLGYTFGSGTRLTVV.

The chain joins TRBV29-1 to TRBJ2-5, with D possibly being TRBD2 (6 bases). The CDR3 is 13 residues long. Germline CDR1 reads SQVTM; CDR2 reads ANQGSEA. V was pared by 3 bases and J by 7 bases, with 15 bases between. CDR3 DNA sequence: TGCAGCGTTGACGGGGGTCCGGAATGGACCCAGTACTTC. Amino acid sequence: CSVDGGPEWTQYF. Combining the CDR3 with reference TRBV29-1 and TRBJ2-5 gives the whole variable domain SAVISQKPSRDICQRGTSLTIQCQVDSQVTMMFWYRQQPGQSLTLIATANQGSEATYESGFVIDKFPISRPNLTFSTLTVSNMSPEDSSIYLCSVDGGPEWTQYFGPGTRLLVL.

The V gene is TRBV10-2, the J gene TRBJ1-5, with D perhaps TRBD1 (5 bases). With 0 bases removed from V and 4 bases from J, the gap between germline ends came to 19 bases. Per the germline V gene, CDR1 is WSHSY and CDR2 is SAAADI. The CDR3 spans 18 residues. The CDR3 is CASSESGAGQVRNQPQHF. CDR3 nucleotide sequence: TGCGCCAGCAGTGAGTCTGGGGCAGGGCAAGTCCGGAATCAGCCCCAGCATTTT.

The CDR3 loop reads CASSPQGSSYNEQFF. CDR3 nucleotide sequence: TGTGCCAGCAGCCCACAGGGGAGCTCCTACAATGAGCAGTTCTTC. The chain has TRBV9 and TRBJ2-1; 7 bases align to TRBD1. This CDR3 comprises 15 residues. Germline values: CDR1 SGDLS, CDR2 YYNGEE. V lost 4 bases, J lost 0 bases, and 4 bases stayed unmatched. Complete variable domain (other parts from reference TRBV9 and TRBJ2-1): DSGVTQTPKHLITATGQRVTLRCSPRSGDLSVYWYQQSLDQGLQFLIQYYNGEERAKGNILERFSAQQFPDLHSELNLSSLELGDSALYFCASSPQGSSYNEQFFGPGTRLTVL.

The V gene is TRBV27, the J gene TRBJ1-4; TRBD1 matches at 9 bases. The CDR3 sequence is 21 residues long. Looked up from germline, CDR1 is MNHEY and CDR2 is SMNVEV (reference sequence). With V trimmed by 2 bases and J by 7 bases, 23 bases remained unmatched. In nucleotides, the CDR3 is TGTGCCAGCAGTTTACCTAACTCCCGGGACAGGGTAGCAGTTGGCCCTGAAAAACTGTTTTTT. It translates to CASSLPNSRDRVAVGPEKLFF.

V usage is TRBV10-1 and J usage is TRBJ1-2; TRBD1 agrees at 7 bases. V dropped 6 bases and J dropped 2; count of bases not matched to a gene: 9. The CDR3 spans 15 residues. Germline V lookup: CDR1 WNHNN, CDR2 SYGVQD (reference sequence). CDR3 nucleotide sequence: TGCGCCAGCAGCGCGATACAGGGACAGAACTATGGCTACACCTTC. It is translated as CASSAIQGQNYGYTF.

This clone was seen just once. V and J are TRBV19 and TRBJ1-2; D ambiguous. Between the trimmed V and J ends, which lost 7 bases and 0 bases, there was a span of 9 bases. CDR3 length: 13 amino acids. Germline CDR1 LNHDA, CDR2 SQIVND (reference sequence). The CDR3 DNA reads TGTGCCAGTATGAACAGAGCTAACTATGGCTACACCTTC. Its translation: CASMNRANYGYTF. Full variable domain (missing parts from reference TRBV19 and TRBJ1-2): DGGITQSPKYLFRKEGQNVTLSCEQNLNHDAMYWYRQDPGQGLRLIYYSQIVNDFQKGDIAEGYSVSREKKESFPLTVTSAQKNPTAFYLCASMNRANYGYTFGSGTRLTVV.

This clone was picked up a small number of times. This chain connects TRBV27 to TRBJ1-5; TRBD1 aligns across 7 bases. The CDR3 length is 16 residues. The germline V gene encodes CDR1 MNHEY and CDR2 SMNVEV (reference sequence). V lost 6 bases, J lost 3 bases, and 11 bases stayed unmatched. The CDR3 loop is CASRPQGTAFNQPQHF. The DNA for the CDR3 is TGTGCCAGCAGGCCCCAGGGGACAGCCTTCAATCAGCCCCAGCATTTT.

The V gene is TRBV7-8, the J gene TRBJ2-3; 8 bases match TRBD2. Trimming took 4 bases from V and 6 from J; bases not matched to a gene: 12. The V gene's germline CDR1 is SGHVS and CDR2 FQNEAQ. This CDR3 region has 16 residues. The CDR3 DNA sequence: TGTGCCAGCAGCTCTCTCCGTGCGGGGGGTTACGATACGCAGTATTTT. Protein: CASSSLRAGGYDTQYF.

The chain is built from TRBV28 and TRBJ2-4, with 15 bases fitting TRBD2. The V and J ends lost 5 bases and 8 bases, in that order; junction bases with no gene match: 4. CDR3 size: 15 residues. Germline CDR1 is MDHEN and CDR2 is SYDVKM. The CDR3 coding sequence is TGTGCCAGCAGTGGTGGACTAGCGGGAGGGGACATTCAGTACTTC. Translating gives CASSGGLAGGDIQYF.

Concerning this clone itself: Sequence at one end of the junction differs from germline and may be a read error. The chain joins TRBV2 to TRBJ2-5; no reliable D call. CDR1 and CDR2 from the germline V gene are SNHLY and FYNNEI. This CDR3 is 12 amino acids long. The CDR3, as DNA: TGTGCCAGCAGTTTGATGAAAGAGGCCCAGTACTTC. It codes for CASSLMKEAQYF.

In this sample, this clone turned up once. V is TRBV18 and J is TRBJ1-1; tentative D call: TRBD1 (5 bases). V was cut by 3 bases and J by 0 bases, with 20 bases left in between. CDR3 length: 18 amino acids. Germline CDR1 and CDR2: KGHSH and LQKENI. The CDR3 DNA follows: TGTGCCAGCTCACCCACGGGCCGGGGCGCGGGGATGAACACTGAAGCTTTCTTT. Amino acid sequence: CASSPTGRGAGMNTEAFF.

V usage is TRBV27 and J usage is TRBJ1-2; weak D call: TRBD1 (6 bases). The CDR3 is made up of 16 amino acids. V lost 7 bases and J lost 8, with 26 bases in between. The germline gives CDR1 MNHEY, CDR2 SMNVEV (reference sequence). The CDR3 is CASTSDSGGGGFGYTF. CDR3 bases: TGTGCCAGCACCTCCGACTCGGGAGGGGGGGGCTTCGGCTACACCTTC.

The J gene is TRBJ2-1, the V gene TRBV19; TRBD2 matches at 8 bases. J lost 5 bases, V lost 9 bases, and 9 bases had no gene match. The germline V gene has CDR1 LNHDA and CDR2 SQIVND (reference sequence). The length of the CDR3 is 14 residues. CDR3 loop: CASSPLAGNNEQFF. The CDR3, as DNA: TGTGCCAGCAGCCCTTTAGCGGGGAACAATGAGCAGTTCTTC.

The chain recombines TRBV7-3 with TRBJ1-6, with D uncertain. Germline assignment: CDR1 SGHTA and CDR2 FQGTGA. CDR3 length equals 18 residues. V dropped 0 bases and J dropped 0 bases, with 12 bases sitting between them. CDR3 loop: CASSLTPRQSSYNSPLHF. CDR3 DNA: TGTGCCAGCAGCTTAACGCCGAGGCAGAGCTCCTATAATTCACCCCTCCACTTT.

V is TRBV5-5 and J is TRBJ1-1, with a tentative D call TRBD1 (5 bases). CDR1 and CDR2 from the germline V gene are SGHKS and YYEKEE (reference sequence). Trimming shortened V by 5 bases and J by 5 bases, and 13 bases separated the two germline ends. The CDR3 extends over 13 amino acids. The CDR3 reads CASRLWGGTEAFF. CDR3 bases: TGTGCCAGCAGGCTATGGGGGGGAACTGAAGCTTTCTTT.

The rearrangement uses TRBV27 and TRBJ2-1, with 13 bases lining up with TRBD2. CDR3 length: 17 amino acids. Trimming cost V 5 bases and J 1 base; bases outside gene matches: 5. Germline loops: CDR1 MNHEY, CDR2 SMNVEV (reference sequence). The CDR3 DNA reads TGTGCCAGCAGTAAGAGGACTAGCGGGAGTTCCTACAATGAGCAGTTCTTC. Amino acid sequence: CASSKRTSGSSYNEQFF.

This clone was seen only once. The J gene is TRBJ2-3, the V gene TRBV9; tentative D call: TRBD2 (5 bases). V was pared by 1 base and J by 7 bases, with 16 bases between. CDR3 size: 15 residues. Germline V CDR1 and CDR2: SGDLS, YYNGEE. The CDR3: CASSVMSGVLHTQYF. The CDR3 bases are TGTGCCAGCAGCGTAATGAGCGGCGTTCTTCATACGCAGTATTTT.

This clone was observed once. The chain employs TRBV30 and TRBJ1-1; D gene unclear. The germline V gene has CDR1 GTSNPN and CDR2 SVGIG (reference sequence). The CDR3 is made up of 13 amino acids. V gave up 0 bases and J gave up 3 bases, with 8 bases separating them. The CDR3 is CAWSVHIDTEAFF. The CDR3 DNA sequence: TGTGCCTGGAGTGTGCACATCGACACTGAAGCTTTCTTT.

The chain has TRBV28 and TRBJ2-4; D is possibly TRBD1 (6 bases). V was cut by 7 bases and J by 3 bases, with 13 bases left in between. Looked up from germline, CDR1 is MDHEN and CDR2 is SYDVKM. The CDR3 totals 14 residues. CDR3 region: CASNTGMDKNIQYF. CDR3 nucleotide sequence: TGTGCCAGCAATACAGGGATGGACAAAAACATTCAGTACTTC.

The rearrangement joins TRBV14 to TRBJ1-3, with D possibly matching TRBD1 (6 bases). Germline V gene lookup returns CDR1 SGHDN and CDR2 FVKESK. CDR3 length: 15 residues. The V and J ends lost 4 bases and 0 bases respectively, with 10 bases between them. Written as DNA, the CDR3 is TGTGCCAGCAGCCCCATGGACAGCTCTGGAAACACCATATATTTT. Protein product: CASSPMDSSGNTIYF.

The chain is built from TRBV7-8 and TRBJ1-2, with D perhaps TRBD1 (5 bases). With 4 bases removed from V and 4 bases from J, the gap between germline ends came to 13 bases. The CDR3 loop spans 14 amino acids. Germline V gene data show CDR1 as SGHVS and CDR2 as FQNEAQ. The CDR3 region is CASSSTLDSYGYTF. The CDR3 nucleotides read TGTGCCAGCAGCTCCACCTTAGACAGCTATGGCTACACCTTC.

The gene calls are TRBV20-1 and TRBJ2-7; 7 bases map to TRBD1. The CDR3 runs to 11 residues. The ends lost 4 bases at V and 9 bases at J; junction bases unmatched: 6. The germline V gene has CDR1 DFQATT and CDR2 SNEGSKA (reference sequence). CDR3 residues: CSANRQGGQYF. For the CDR3, the DNA is TGCAGTGCTAATAGACAGGGTGGGCAGTACTTC.

The chain joins TRBV7-9 to TRBJ1-2; the D gene is possibly TRBD1 (5 bases). Germline loops: CDR1 SEHNR, CDR2 FQNEAQ (reference sequence). This CDR3 is 13 amino acids long. With 5 bases removed from V and 4 bases from J, the gap between germline ends came to 11 bases. The CDR3, as DNA: TGTGCCAGCAGCCCTCAGGGCCTCTATGGCTACACCTTC. This translates into CASSPQGLYGYTF.

This chain connects TRBV7-9 to TRBJ1-3; a weak D match, TRBD1 (6 bases). Trimming took off 11 bases at V and 0 bases at J, with 8 bases between the two ends. Germline assignment: CDR1 SEHNR and CDR2 FQNEAQ (reference sequence). CDR3 length: 12 amino acids. DNA for the CDR3: TGTGCCGGACAGCCCTCTGGAAACACCATATATTTT. This encodes CAGQPSGNTIYF.

The chain recombines TRBV28 with TRBJ1-2; maybe TRBD1 (5 bases). V was cut by 4 bases and J by 8 bases, with 11 bases left in between. The CDR3 loop spans 12 amino acids. Germline values: CDR1 MDHEN, CDR2 SYDVKM. DNA of the CDR3: TGTGCCAGCAGTTGGGGGGTTTCGGGCTACACCTTC. This codes for CASSWGVSGYTF.

The chain recombines TRBV30 with TRBJ2-6, with D perhaps TRBD1 (5 bases). Germline V gene sequence: CDR1 GTSNPN, CDR2 SVGIG (reference sequence). The germline V and J ends were trimmed by 0 bases and 2 bases, with 5 bases remaining between them. The CDR3 contains 14 residues. CDR3 coding DNA: TGTGCCTGGAGTGTACAGGCTGGGGCCAACGTCCTGACTTTC. Amino acids: CAWSVQAGANVLTF.

This chain uses TRBV18 with TRBJ2-7, with D possibly TRBD2 on 6 matching bases. V lost 2 bases and J lost 2, with 10 bases in between. Germline assignment: CDR1 KGHSH and CDR2 LQKENI. The CDR3 covers 14 residues. CDR3 sequence (DNA): TGTGCCAGCTCACCAAATCCTAGCGCCTACGAGCAGTACTTC. Encoded protein: CASSPNPSAYEQYF.

The chain links TRBV6-6 to TRBJ2-5; 10 positions agree with TRBD2. Germline-derived CDR1 and CDR2 are MNHNY and SVGAGI (reference sequence). The ends lost 5 bases at V and 2 bases at J; junction bases unmatched: 8. This CDR3 spans 16 amino acids. CDR3 in DNA: TGTGCCAGCAGTCCCAATAGCGGGGGGAGGCAAGAGACCCAGTACTTC. This sequence encodes CASSPNSGGRQETQYF.